Listed below are T cell receptor beta chains from one sample, sequenced in a study of patients and donors after allogeneic stem cell transplantation. Each CDR3 protein gets one entry after TCRdb re-called the RT-PCR reads with MiXCR. The sample holds 150,000 to 250,000 distinct CDR3 sequences, around two fifths seen once. The sample taken for sequencing was blood, either unsorted or a sorted T cell fraction (not recorded which). The receptors stem from a human donor who was either an allogeneic HSCT recipient or a stem cell or donor lymphocyte infusion donor (not recorded which). It is not recorded whose cells these are; they may come from a transplant donor. Both conserved end residues are trimmed from each CDR3. Clone size is not always given. Where it is, it says once, few, many or a class for expanded clones.

10	.	TRBV6-5	TRBJ1-1	ASSPSGAEAF
12	few	TRBV7-3	TRBJ1-2	ASSPIGGANGYT
9	.	TRBV29-1	TRBJ1-1	SVDSGLEAF
11	.	TRBV4-3	TRBJ2-5	ASSQGNEETQY
12	.	TRBV11-2	TRBJ1-2	ASSFGQFNYGYT
13	.	TRBV5-4	TRBJ2-1	ASSLSLAAYNEQF
11	medium-sized	TRBV12-3/TRBV12-4	TRBJ2-1	ASNVGTLNEQF
11	.	TRBV12-3/TRBV12-4	TRBJ1-2	ASGETGRNGYT
12	once	TRBV30	TRBJ2-1	ASLSLTSSDEQF
15	few	TRBV7-2	TRBJ2-3	ASSFIGSASVEDTQY
13	few	TRBV5-1	TRBJ1-6	ASSLEGSSGSPLH
11	once	TRBV10-3	TRBJ1-1	AISGPSRPEAF
12	few	TRBV12-3/TRBV12-4	TRBJ2-7	ASSLGGERLEQY